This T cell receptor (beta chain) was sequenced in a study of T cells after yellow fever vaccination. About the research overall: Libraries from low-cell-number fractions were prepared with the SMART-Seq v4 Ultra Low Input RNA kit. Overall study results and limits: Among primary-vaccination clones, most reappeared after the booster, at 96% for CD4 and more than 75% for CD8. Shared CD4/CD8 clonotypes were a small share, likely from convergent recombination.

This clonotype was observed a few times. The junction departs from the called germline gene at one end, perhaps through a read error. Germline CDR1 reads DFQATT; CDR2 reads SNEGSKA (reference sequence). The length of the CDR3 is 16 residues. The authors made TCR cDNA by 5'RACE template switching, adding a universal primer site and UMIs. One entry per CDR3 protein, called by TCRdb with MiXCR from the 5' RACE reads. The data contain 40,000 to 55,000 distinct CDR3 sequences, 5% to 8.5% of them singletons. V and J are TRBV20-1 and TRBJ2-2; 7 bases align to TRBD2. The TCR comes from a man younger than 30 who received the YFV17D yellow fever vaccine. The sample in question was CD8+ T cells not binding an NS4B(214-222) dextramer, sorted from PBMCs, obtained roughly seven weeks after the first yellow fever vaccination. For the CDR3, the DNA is TGCTGTGCCTCGGGCCCAGGCGGGGGTAGCACCGGGGAGCTGTTTTTT. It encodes CCASGPGGGSTGELFF.